A selection of T cell receptor beta chains follows, all from one sample in a study of cytomegalovirus exposure and HLA in healthy donors. Clones were sequenced by immunoSEQ multiplex PCR, and TCRdb holds only the in-frame ones, with some missing. The data contain around 140,000 clones, approximately 87% of them seen just once; the ten biggest clones take up around 5.2%. The sample comprised PBMCs. The receptors shown here come from a woman in her twenties or thirties in good health and CMV-seronegative. Both conserved end residues are part of each CDR3. D genes are given only for firm matches. Not every row has a clone size; where given, it reads once, few, many or a size class.

V	size	J	D	DNA	CDR3
TRBV2	few	TRBJ2-2	NA	TGTGCCAGCAGACGCGAGCGAGTCGAAGTCGGGGAGCTGTTTTTT	CASRRERVEVGELFF
TRBV28	once	TRBJ1-2	NA	TGTGCCAGCAGTTTAGGGGCGTTGGGGCCGTACCTCTATGGCTACACCTTC	CASSLGALGPYLYGYTF
TRBV5-1	NA	TRBJ1-6	NA	TGCGCCAGCAGCTCCCCAGAGGGCGGGTCACCCCTCCACTTT	CASSSPEGGSPLHF
TRBV18	NA	TRBJ2-7	TRBD2	TGTGCCAGCTCACCTCCGGGACTAGCAGACTCCTACGAGCAGTACTTC	CASSPPGLADSYEQYF
TRBV2	NA	TRBJ2-2	NA	TGTGCCAGCAGCCCCTGGGCTTCGAACACCGGGGAGCTGTTTTTT	CASSPWASNTGELFF
TRBV5-1	NA	TRBJ1-1	NA	TGCGCCAGCAGCTTGGCCCTCGGAGCTGAAGCTTTCTTT	CASSLALGAEAFF
TRBV6-4	NA	TRBJ2-1	TRBD1	TGTGCCAGTACCGATGACAGGGGGCTCAACAATGAGCAGTTCTTC	CASTDDRGLNNEQFF
TRBV7-6	NA	TRBJ2-3	NA	TGTGCCAGCAGCCCTAGATACAGCACAGATACGCAGTATTTT	CASSPRYSTDTQYF
TRBV27	NA	TRBJ2-5	TRBD2	TGTGCCAGCAGTTTACTTACTAGCGGGAGGGGGCAAGAGACCCAGTACTTC	CASSLLTSGRGQETQYF
TRBV7-2	NA	TRBJ2-1	NA	TGTGCCAGCAGCTTAGGGGCAGGCTTTGACTACAGCCTTTGGGTTAAGCAGTTCTTC	CASSLGAGFDYSLWVKQFF
TRBV27	NA	TRBJ2-7	TRBD2	TGTGCCAGCATCCCCATGGGCGGGAGTGGGACCTACGAGCAGTACTTC	CASIPMGGSGTYEQYF
TRBV6-5	NA	TRBJ1-1	NA	TGTGCCAGCAGTTCCGTCCTCCGTGCCTACTCAATGGCTTTCTTT	CASSSVLRAYSMAFF
TRBV28	once	TRBJ2-7	TRBD1	TGTGCCAGCAGTTTATTCCTCGACAGGGCCTCCTACGAGCAGTACTTC	CASSLFLDRASYEQYF
TRBV29-1	once	TRBJ2-5	TRBD2	TGCAGCGTTGTTCCGGGAGGGGGTGGACAAGAGACCCAGTACTTC	CSVVPGGGGQETQYF
TRBV5-1	NA	TRBJ2-7	TRBD1	TGCGCCAGCAGCTGGACAGGGGGAACGTCCGAGCAGTACTTC	CASSWTGGTSEQYF
TRBV9	once	TRBJ2-7	TRBD2	TGTGCCAGCAGCGTAGGAGCGGGGCACTCCTACGAGCAGTACTTC	CASSVGAGHSYEQYF
TRBV5-1	NA	TRBJ2-1	TRBD1	TGCGCCAGCAGCTCGACAGGGGGCTTTGAGCAGTTCTTC	CASSSTGGFEQFF
TRBV2	once	TRBJ2-7	NA	TGTGCCAGCAGTCTGAGCTCCTACGAGCAGTACTTC	CASSLSSYEQYF
TRBV28	NA	TRBJ1-2	NA	TGTGCCAGCAGTTTATTGCCAGGGAGGTATGGCTACACCTTC	CASSLLPGRYGYTF
TRBV5-1	NA	TRBJ1-1	TRBD1	TGCGCCAGCAGCAGGGGACAGGGGACTGAAGCTTTCTTT	CASSRGQGTEAFF
TRBV11-2	NA	TRBJ2-1	TRBD2	TGTGCCAGCAGCCCACGGGAGGGTGAGCAGTTCTTC	CASSPREGEQFF
TRBV4-1	NA	TRBJ1-4	NA	TGCGCCAGCAGCAGGGTAACAGGTCTAGGGGAAAAACTGTTTTTT	CASSRVTGLGEKLFF
TRBV4-2	NA	TRBJ2-3	TRBD2	TGTGCCAGCACCCCCCGCCCCCTACTAGCGGGAGGGCTCACAGATACGCAGTATTTT	CASTPRPLLAGGLTDTQYF
TRBV7-9	NA	TRBJ1-1	TRBD1	TGTGCCAGCAGCTCTGGACAGGGGGGGAACACTGAAGCTTTCTTT	CASSSGQGGNTEAFF
TRBV2	once	TRBJ1-5	NA	TGTGCCAGCAGCCCTCGGGGGGTTCAGCCCCAGCATTTT	CASSPRGVQPQHF
TRBV5-1	NA	TRBJ2-3	TRBD2	TGCGCCAGCAGCTTGCCCAGCGGGGGGGCAGATACGCAGTATTTT	CASSLPSGGADTQYF
TRBV7-2	NA	TRBJ2-5	TRBD1	TGTGCCAGCAGCTTAGCGCCAGGGGGCTACCGGGAGACCCAGTACTTC	CASSLAPGGYRETQYF
TRBV5-6	NA	TRBJ2-1	TRBD1	TGTGCCAGCAGCTTGGAGAGGTCCGGGACAGGGTGGAATGAGCAGTTCTTC	CASSLERSGTGWNEQFF
TRBV11-2	NA	TRBJ2-7	TRBD2	TGTGCCAGCAGCTTAACGCCCGGGACTACCTACGAGCAGCACTTC	CASSLTPGTTYEQHF
TRBV7-7	NA	TRBJ1-4	TRBD1	TGTGCCAGCAGCCCGGGACAGGGGAATGAAAAACTGTTTTTT	CASSPGQGNEKLFF
TRBV7-9	NA	TRBJ2-5	NA	TGTGCCAGCGCAAAAAATTACGGACATGACGGACAAGAGACCCAGTACTTC	CASAKNYGHDGQETQYF
TRBV6-1	NA	TRBJ2-2	NA	TGTGCCAGCAGTGAGATGACTAGCCGGGGGGCTGGGTTTTTT	CASSEMTSRGAGFF
TRBV27	NA	TRBJ2-7	TRBD2	TGTGCCAGCAGCTCCTCCTTAGCGGGAGTTGACTACGAGCAGTACTTC	CASSSSLAGVDYEQYF
TRBV5-1	NA	TRBJ2-7	NA	TGCGCCAGCAGCCCCGGGACTGGCCCCTACGAGCAGTACTTC	CASSPGTGPYEQYF
TRBV7-2	NA	TRBJ2-2	TRBD1	TGTGCCAGCAGCTCACAGGGGCGAACCGGGGAGCTGTTTTTT	CASSSQGRTGELFF
TRBV7-9	NA	TRBJ2-1	NA	TGTGCCAGCAGCTCGACGACTGGTCAGAATGAGCAGTTCTTC	CASSSTTGQNEQFF
TRBV6-5	NA	TRBJ1-3	NA	TGTGCCAGCAGTTACTCGGGGCACAACTCTGGAAACACCATATATTTT	CASSYSGHNSGNTIYF
TRBV27	NA	TRBJ2-7	NA	TGTGCCAGCAGCCAGGGACACCACTACGAGCAGTACTTC	CASSQGHHYEQYF
TRBV7-8	NA	TRBJ2-1	TRBD2	TGTGCCAGCAGCTTAAGACTAGCGACGTACAATGAGCAGTTCTTC	CASSLRLATYNEQFF
TRBV7-2	NA	TRBJ1-5	NA	TGTGCCAGCAGCTTACAAGGGGCTGGACAGCCCCAGCATTTT	CASSLQGAGQPQHF
TRBV7-9	NA	TRBJ1-1	NA	TGTGCCAGCAGCGACCGACAGGCTAACACTGAAGCTTTCTTT	CASSDRQANTEAFF
TRBV11-3	NA	TRBJ1-5	NA	TGTGCCAGCAGCTTGGGGCAGCCCCTGCGAGGCAATCAGCCCCAGCATTTT	CASSLGQPLRGNQPQHF
TRBV28	NA	TRBJ2-5	NA	TGTGCCAGCAGTCGAACCCTTGACAGGACGTACTTC	CASSRTLDRTYF
TRBV27	NA	TRBJ1-2	TRBD1	TGTGCCAGCAGTCCAAGACAGGGGTCTGGCTACACCTTC	CASSPRQGSGYTF
TRBV5-1	NA	TRBJ1-1	NA	TGCGCCAGCAGCTTGGCCGGGTACACTGAAGCTTTCTTT	CASSLAGYTEAFF
TRBV7-2	NA	TRBJ2-3	TRBD2	TGTGCCAGCAGCCTTCGACTAGCGGGGGCAAGCACAGATACGCAGTATTTT	CASSLRLAGASTDTQYF
TRBV28	NA	TRBJ2-7	TRBD2	TGTGCCAGCAGTGCGGGACTAGCGGGAAACGAGCAGTACTTC	CASSAGLAGNEQYF